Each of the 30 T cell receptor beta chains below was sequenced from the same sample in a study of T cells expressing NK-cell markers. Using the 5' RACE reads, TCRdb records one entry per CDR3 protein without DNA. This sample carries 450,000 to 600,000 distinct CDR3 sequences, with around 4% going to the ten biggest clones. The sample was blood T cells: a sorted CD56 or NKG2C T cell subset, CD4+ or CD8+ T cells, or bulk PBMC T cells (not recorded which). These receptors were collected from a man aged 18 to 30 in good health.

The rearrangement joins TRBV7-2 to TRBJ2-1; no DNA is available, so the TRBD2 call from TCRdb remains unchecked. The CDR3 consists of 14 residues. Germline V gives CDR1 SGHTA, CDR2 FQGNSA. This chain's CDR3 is CASSPSGLDQEQFF.

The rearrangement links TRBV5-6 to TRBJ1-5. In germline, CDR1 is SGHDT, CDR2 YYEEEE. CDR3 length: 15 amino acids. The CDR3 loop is CASSGRSPVNQPQHF.

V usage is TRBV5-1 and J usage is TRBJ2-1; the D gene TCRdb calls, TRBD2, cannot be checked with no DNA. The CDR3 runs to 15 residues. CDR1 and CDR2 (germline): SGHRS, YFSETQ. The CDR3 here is CASSLMTSGSNEQFF.

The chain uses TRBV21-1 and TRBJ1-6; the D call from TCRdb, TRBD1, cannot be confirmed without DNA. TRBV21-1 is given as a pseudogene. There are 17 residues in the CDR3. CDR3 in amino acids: CASSKVSEGKGNSPLHF.

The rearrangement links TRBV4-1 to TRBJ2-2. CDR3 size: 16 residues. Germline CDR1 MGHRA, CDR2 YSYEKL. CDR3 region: CASSPGNYRDTGELFF.

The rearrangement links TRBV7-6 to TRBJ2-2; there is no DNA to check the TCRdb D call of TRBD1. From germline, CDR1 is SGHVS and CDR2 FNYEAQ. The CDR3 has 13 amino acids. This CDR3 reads CASSQGGGGELFF.

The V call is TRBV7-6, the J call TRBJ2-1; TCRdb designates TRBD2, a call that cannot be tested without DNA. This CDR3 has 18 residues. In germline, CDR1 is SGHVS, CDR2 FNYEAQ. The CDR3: CASSLTGGTLTGYNEQFF.

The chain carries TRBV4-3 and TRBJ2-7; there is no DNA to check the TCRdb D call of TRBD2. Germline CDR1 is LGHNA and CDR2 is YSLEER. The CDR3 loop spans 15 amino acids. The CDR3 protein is CASSRQLAGDGRQYF.

The CDR3 loop reads CAISESLGFADTQYF. The V gene is TRBV10-3, the J gene TRBJ2-3. Germline V gene sequence: CDR1 ENHRY, CDR2 SYGVKD. The CDR3 loop spans 15 amino acids.

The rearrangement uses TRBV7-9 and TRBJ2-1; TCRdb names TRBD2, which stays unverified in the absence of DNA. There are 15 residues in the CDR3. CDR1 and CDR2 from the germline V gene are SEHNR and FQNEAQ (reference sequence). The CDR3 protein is CASRAVAGGNNEQFF.

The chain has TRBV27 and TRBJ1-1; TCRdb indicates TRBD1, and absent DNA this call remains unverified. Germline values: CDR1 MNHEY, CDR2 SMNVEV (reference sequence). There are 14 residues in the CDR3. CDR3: CASTSLQGSAEAFF.

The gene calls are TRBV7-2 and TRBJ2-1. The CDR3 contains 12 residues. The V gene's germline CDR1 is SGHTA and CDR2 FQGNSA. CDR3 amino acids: CASSGHFNEQFF.

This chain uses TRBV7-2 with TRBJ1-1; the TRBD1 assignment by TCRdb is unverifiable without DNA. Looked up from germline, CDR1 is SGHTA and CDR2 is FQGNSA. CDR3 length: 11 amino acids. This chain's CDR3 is CASSLLSGAFF.

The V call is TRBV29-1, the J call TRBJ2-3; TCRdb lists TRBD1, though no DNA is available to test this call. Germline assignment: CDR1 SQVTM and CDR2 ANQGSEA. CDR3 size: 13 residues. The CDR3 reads CSAPGTYTDTQYF.

The CDR3 reads CSASKREWARYNEQFF. This chain connects TRBV20-1 to TRBJ2-1; the TRBD2 assignment by TCRdb is unverifiable without DNA. CDR3 length: 16 residues. Germline values: CDR1 DFQATT, CDR2 SNEGSKA (reference sequence).

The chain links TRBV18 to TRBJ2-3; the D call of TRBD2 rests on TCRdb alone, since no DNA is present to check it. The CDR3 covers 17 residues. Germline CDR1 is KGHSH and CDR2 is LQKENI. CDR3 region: CASSPKLGRLSTDTQYF.

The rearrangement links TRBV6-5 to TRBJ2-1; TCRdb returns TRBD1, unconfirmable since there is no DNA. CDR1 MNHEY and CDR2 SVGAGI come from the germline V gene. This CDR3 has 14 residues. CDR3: CASSYSSWAYEQFF.

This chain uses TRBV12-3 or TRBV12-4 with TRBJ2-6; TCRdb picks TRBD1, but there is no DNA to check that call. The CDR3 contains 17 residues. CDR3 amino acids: CASSFGTGALGANVLTF.

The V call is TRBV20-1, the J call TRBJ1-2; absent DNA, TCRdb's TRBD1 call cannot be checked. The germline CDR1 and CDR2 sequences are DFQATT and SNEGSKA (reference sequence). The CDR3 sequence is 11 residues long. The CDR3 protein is CSRQGAYGYTF.

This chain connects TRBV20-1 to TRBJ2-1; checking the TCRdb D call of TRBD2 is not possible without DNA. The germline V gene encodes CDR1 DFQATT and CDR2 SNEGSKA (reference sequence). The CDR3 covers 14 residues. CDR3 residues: CSAREANGRSPQFF.

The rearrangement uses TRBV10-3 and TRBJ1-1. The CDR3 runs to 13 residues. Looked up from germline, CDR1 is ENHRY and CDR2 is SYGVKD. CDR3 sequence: CAISVWGPGGAFF.

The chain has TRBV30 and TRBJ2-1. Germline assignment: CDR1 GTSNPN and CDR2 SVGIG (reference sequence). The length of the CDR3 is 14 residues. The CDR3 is CAWSLALTYNEQFF.

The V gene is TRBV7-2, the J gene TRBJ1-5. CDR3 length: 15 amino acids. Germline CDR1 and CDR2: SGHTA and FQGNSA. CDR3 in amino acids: CASSLQGRSNQPQHF.

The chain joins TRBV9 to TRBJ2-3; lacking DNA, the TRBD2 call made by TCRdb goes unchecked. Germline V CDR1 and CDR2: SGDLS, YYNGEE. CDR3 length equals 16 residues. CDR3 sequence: CASSVVTDLDTDTQYF.

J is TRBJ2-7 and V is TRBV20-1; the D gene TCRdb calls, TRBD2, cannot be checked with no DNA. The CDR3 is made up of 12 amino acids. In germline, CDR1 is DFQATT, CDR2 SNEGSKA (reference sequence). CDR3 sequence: CSPGTSVYEQYF.

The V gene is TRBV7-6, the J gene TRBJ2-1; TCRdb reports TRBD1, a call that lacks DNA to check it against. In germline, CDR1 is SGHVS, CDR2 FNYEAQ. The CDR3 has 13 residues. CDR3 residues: CASSRLPGQEQFF.

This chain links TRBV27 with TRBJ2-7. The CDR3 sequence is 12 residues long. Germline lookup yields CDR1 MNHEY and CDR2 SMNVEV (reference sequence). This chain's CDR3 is CASSLSTYEQYF.

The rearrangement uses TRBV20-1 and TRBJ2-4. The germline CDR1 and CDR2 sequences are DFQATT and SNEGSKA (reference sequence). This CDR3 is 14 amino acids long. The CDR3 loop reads CSAREGRSRNIQYF.

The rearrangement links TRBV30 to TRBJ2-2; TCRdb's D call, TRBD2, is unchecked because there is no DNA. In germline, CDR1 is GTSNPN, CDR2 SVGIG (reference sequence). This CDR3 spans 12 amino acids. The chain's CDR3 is CAWSRLAGELFF.

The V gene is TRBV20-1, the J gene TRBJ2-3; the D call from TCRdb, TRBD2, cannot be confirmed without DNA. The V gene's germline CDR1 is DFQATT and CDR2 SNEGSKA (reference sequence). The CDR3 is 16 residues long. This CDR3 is CSARRAGVTAANTQYF.